The 22 T cell receptor beta chains presented below share a single source sample, sequenced in a study of Graves' ophthalmopathy and Graves' hyperthyroidism. The TCR beta CDR3 regions underwent amplification from RNA transcripts. HTBI primers served in a first-round RT-PCR, which a second-round multiplex PCR followed. TCRdb analysed the multiplex PCR reads with MiXCR anew, one entry per CDR3 protein. This sample yields about half a million distinct CDR3 sequences, of which 14% are seen a single time; more than 8.5% belongs to the top ten. Sequences were obtained from blood. These receptor sequences come from a woman in her thirties with Graves' ophthalmopathy.

This clonotype came up many times. The rearrangement joins TRBV6-5 to TRBJ2-7; TRBD2 might be the D (6 bases). Germline CDR1 and CDR2: MNHEY and SVGAGI. CDR3 length: 15 amino acids. Trimming left V 2 bases short and J 1 base short, with 12 bases between. The CDR3 DNA reads TGTGCCAGCAGTTACGGCGGGGACGGTTCCTACGAGCAGTACTTC. It translates to CASSYGGDGSYEQYF.

The CDR3 protein is CASQGLAVNTGELFF. CDR3 nucleotide sequence: TGCGCCAGCCAGGGACTAGCGGTGAACACCGGGGAGCTGTTTTTT. The V call is TRBV5-1, the J call TRBJ2-2; 11 positions match TRBD2. The CDR3 has 15 amino acids. Germline V lookup: CDR1 SGHRS, CDR2 YFSETQ. J lost 1 base, V lost 7 bases, and 3 bases had no gene match.

This sequence joins TRBV6-5 and TRBJ2-4; no firm D call. V was trimmed by 2 bases and J by 8 bases, leaving 4 bases between them. The CDR3 extends over 11 amino acids. Germline-derived CDR1 and CDR2 are MNHEY and SVGAGI. The CDR3 DNA is TGTGCCAGCAGTTACGTGGACATTCAGTACTTC. It is translated as CASSYVDIQYF.

The table lists this clonotype with many counts. A much larger clone sits a single nucleotide away, making a read error possible. CDR3 residues: CSVARSNNSHLHF. The CDR3 region has the DNA TGCAGCGTTGCCCGGAGTAATAATTCACACCTCCACTTT. The genes are TRBV29-1 and TRBJ1-6; D gene ambiguous. This CDR3 contains 13 residues. CDR1 SQVTM and CDR2 ANQGSEA come from the germline V gene.

This clonotype appeared many times. The CDR3 sequence: CASGGRDRSPRITYEQYF. The CDR3 DNA reads as TGTGCTAGTGGTGGTCGGGACAGGTCCCCCCGGATTACATACGAGCAGTACTTC. The chain uses TRBV12-5 and TRBJ2-7; TRBD1 aligns across 8 bases. Looked up from germline, CDR1 is LGHNT and CDR2 is FRNRAP. Losses at the gene ends were 5 bases for V and 4 bases for J; bases not matched to a gene: 19. The CDR3 totals 18 residues.

There are many counts of this clonotype. This chain uses TRBV11-3 with TRBJ2-7; D remains unclear. CDR1 and CDR2 (germline): SGHNT, YENEEA. V lost 1 base to trimming and J lost 3 bases, with 7 bases between them. This CDR3 has 13 amino acids. The CDR3 DNA follows: TGTGCCAGCAGCTTAGTCGGGCTCTACGAGCAGTACTTC. This sequence encodes CASSLVGLYEQYF.

This clonotype was counted many times. The rearrangement uses TRBV12-3 or TRBV12-4 and TRBJ1-2; no firm D call. V lost 3 bases to trimming and J lost 4 bases, with 9 bases between them. The CDR3 has 13 residues. CDR3 nucleotide sequence: TGTGCCAGCAGTTTGGGCAGTTCCTATGGCTACACCTTC. This encodes CASSLGSSYGYTF.

This clonotype was observed at least ten times. This rearrangement joins TRBV2 to TRBJ1-1; 7 bases line up with TRBD1. The CDR3 is 14 residues long. The J segment lost 0 bases and the V segment lost 8 bases, leaving 6 bases of the junction unmatched. CDR1 and CDR2 from the germline V gene are SNHLY and FYNNEI. CDR3 sequence (DNA): TGTGCCAGCGGGTTGGGACAGATGAACACTGAAGCTTTCTTT. The encoded protein is CASGLGQMNTEAFF. The complete variable domain, with remaining parts taken from reference TRBV2 and TRBJ1-1, reads EPEVTQTPSHQVTQMGQEVILRCVPISNHLYFYWYRQILGQKVEFLVSFYNNEISEKSEIFDDQFSVERPDGSNFTLKIRSTKLEDSAMYFCASGLGQMNTEAFFGQGTRLTVV.

There are many counts of this clonotype. The chain is built from TRBV20-1 and TRBJ1-1; 10 bases line up with TRBD1. V was clipped by 7 bases and J by 1 base; unmatched bases: 6. Germline-derived CDR1 and CDR2 are DFQATT and SNEGSKA (reference sequence). CDR3 size: 14 residues. The CDR3 spells CSVDRGRRNTEAFF. The CDR3 DNA reads as TGCAGTGTCGACAGGGGGCGAAGGAACACTGAAGCTTTCTTT.

The DNA of the CDR3 is TGTGCCAGCAGCTTAGCGACTAGCGGGAGAATAGGCACCGGGGAGCTGTTTTTT. Residues: CASSLATSGRIGTGELFF. The chain employs TRBV7-8 and TRBJ2-2; 12 bases align to TRBD2. The germline gives CDR1 SGHVS, CDR2 FQNEAQ. There are 18 residues in the CDR3. With V trimmed by 0 bases and J by 4 bases, 6 bases remained unmatched.

This clonotype has more than one count but fewer than ten. The chain employs TRBV28 and TRBJ2-2; 7 bases are a match to TRBD2. Germline CDR1 MDHEN, CDR2 SYDVKM. CDR3 length equals 15 residues. The trim removed 2 bases at V and 6 bases at J, leaving 6 bases unmatched. CDR3 amino acids: CASSLAGAFSGELFF. The CDR3 DNA sequence: TGTGCCAGCAGTTTAGCGGGAGCTTTTTCCGGGGAGCTGTTTTTT.

The V gene is TRBV7-2, the J gene TRBJ2-5; D is possibly TRBD1 (5 bases). V was shortened by 2 bases and J by 1 base, with 14 bases between the two germline ends. CDR3 length: 16 amino acids. CDR1 and CDR2 (germline): SGHTA, FQGNSA. The CDR3 spells CASSLYGLQGQETQYF. In nucleotides, the CDR3 is TGTGCCAGCAGCTTATACGGTTTGCAGGGCCAAGAGACCCAGTACTTC.

This clonotype occurred many times. This sequence joins TRBV6-1 and TRBJ2-2, with a weak D call TRBD1 (6 bases). Germline V gives CDR1 MNHNS, CDR2 SASEGT. The CDR3 consists of 15 residues. Trimming stripped 6 bases from V and 6 bases from J, with 17 bases between. CDR3 nucleotide sequence: TGTGCCAGCAGGATAGGGGGTATAGACGCCGGGGAGCTGTTTTTT. This gives the protein CASRIGGIDAGELFF.

V and J are TRBV12-3 or TRBV12-4 and TRBJ1-2, with TRBD1 matching 7 bases. This CDR3 comprises 13 residues. Losses at the gene ends were 5 bases for V and 8 bases for J; bases not matched to a gene: 8. This CDR3 is CASSPRQGTGYTF. The CDR3 coding sequence is TGTGCCAGCAGTCCGCGACAGGGCACGGGCTACACCTTC.

In this sample, this clonotype turned up many times. This chain joins TRBV5-1 and TRBJ1-2; D ambiguous. The V gene lost 4 bases and the J gene lost 5 bases, with 24 bases spanning the gap. The CDR3 sequence is 17 residues long. Germline V CDR1 and CDR2: SGHRS, YFSETQ. The CDR3 spells CASSQIGRAASNYGYTF. Written as DNA, the CDR3 is TGCGCCAGCAGCCAGATTGGACGGGCAGCCTCCAATTATGGCTACACCTTC.

The table lists this clonotype with many counts. The chain links TRBV19 to TRBJ1-5; TRBD1 matches 8 bases. V dropped 5 bases and J dropped 5; count of bases not matched to a gene: 5. Per germline, CDR1 LNHDA and CDR2 SQIVND (reference sequence). The CDR3 consists of 14 residues. The CDR3 bases are TGTGCCAGTAGTCCCGGACAGGGATATCAGCCCCAGCATTTT. This codes for CASSPGQGYQPQHF.

This clonotype was seen repeatedly, ten times or more. V gene TRBV2 combines with J gene TRBJ1-2; no clear D. The CDR3 sequence is 11 residues long. Looked up from germline, CDR1 is SNHLY and CDR2 is FYNNEI. V was trimmed by 2 bases and J by 7 bases, leaving 5 bases between them. The CDR3 region has the DNA TGTGCCAGCAGTGAACGTGTTGGCTACACCTTC. It encodes CASSERVGYTF. Combining the CDR3 with reference TRBV2 and TRBJ1-2 gives the whole variable domain EPEVTQTPSHQVTQMGQEVILRCVPISNHLYFYWYRQILGQKVEFLVSFYNNEISEKSEIFDDQFSVERPDGSNFTLKIRSTKLEDSAMYFCASSERVGYTFGSGTRLTVV.

This clonotype was recorded at least ten times. The chain has TRBV25-1 and TRBJ2-2; D is undetermined. The V gene lost 5 bases and the J gene lost 1 base, with 5 bases spanning the gap. CDR1 is MGHDK and CDR2 is SYGVNS in the germline V gene. This CDR3 has 13 amino acids. CDR3 sequence: CASSSQNTGELFF. In DNA form, the CDR3 reads TGTGCCAGCAGTAGCCAGAACACCGGGGAGCTGTTTTTT. Filled out from reference TRBV25-1 and TRBJ2-2, the complete variable domain reads EADIYQTPRYLVIGTGKKITLECSQTMGHDKMYWYQQDPGMELHLIHYSYGVNSTEKGDLSSESTVSRIRTEHFPLTLESARPSHTSQYLCASSSQNTGELFFGEGSRLTVL.

This clonotype was observed at least ten times. The rearrangement joins TRBV6-1 to TRBJ2-7, with 9 positions matching TRBD2. The CDR3 is 15 residues long. V gave up 3 bases and J gave up 7 bases; unmatched junction bases: 10. Germline values: CDR1 MNHNS, CDR2 SASEGT. The CDR3 sequence: CASSDPLRLAGEQYF. The DNA of the CDR3 is TGTGCCAGCAGTGATCCCCTCCGGCTAGCGGGGGAGCAGTACTTC.

The sample holds many counts of this clonotype. The chain carries TRBV30 and TRBJ1-3, with a tentative D call TRBD1 (6 bases). The CDR3 contains 16 residues. V was cut by 2 bases and J by 2 bases, with 16 bases left in between. Per germline, CDR1 GTSNPN and CDR2 SVGIG (reference sequence). The CDR3 DNA is TGTGCCTGGAGTTCAGGGGTTGCAGGGCCTGGAAACACCATATATTTT. Amino acids: CAWSSGVAGPGNTIYF.

With regard to this clonotype: At one end the junction does not follow the germline gene, possibly because of a read error. The rearrangement joins TRBV6-5 to TRBJ1-1, with D uncertain. The germline CDR1 and CDR2 sequences are MNHEY and SVGAGI. The CDR3 covers 14 residues. CDR3 loop: CAGSYAGFRAEAFF. The DNA for the CDR3 is TGTGCCGGCAGTTACGCGGGATTCCGGGCTGAAGCTTTCTTT.

The chain has TRBV20-1 and TRBJ1-1, with no clear D. The ends were cut back, 1 base at V and 2 bases at J, with 2 bases in the middle. Germline V CDR1 and CDR2: DFQATT, SNEGSKA (reference sequence). This CDR3 is 11 amino acids long. CDR3 loop: CSARGNTEAFF. The CDR3 coding sequence is TGCAGTGCTAGAGGTAACACTGAAGCTTTCTTT.